What follows describes a single T cell receptor beta chain. There is no known antigen for this receptor. It has no much larger one-base neighbor in the sample; base qualities were not kept. The sample comes from a study of cytomegalovirus exposure and HLA in healthy donors (dated by TCRdb to 2016 to 2017). For the wider study: An earlier analysis of approximately 640 of the donors reported approximately 270 Gb of sequence data and 100 million to 140 million unique TCR beta sequences from about 180 million T cells. An early release that covered more than 550 HLA-typed donors contained approximately 290 gigabases of sequencing data and 65 million to 100 million unique TCR sequences. Of the roughly 430 genotyped donors, over 70% fell in the genetic ancestry cluster associated with self-reported Caucasian donors. The study was designed to test whether signatures of past pathogen exposure could be identified by cataloging public T cell receptors. The study used immunosequencing to profile the T cell repertoires of about 670 subjects and linked those repertoires to cytomegalovirus serostatus. Besides the first cohort of 666 subjects, a separate validation cohort made up of roughly 120 different subjects was used. The study combined high-throughput TCR immunosequencing, statistical association of individual TCRs with disease status, and machine learning to predict cytomegalovirus infection status. To study patterns of TCR occurrence, a later analysis re-analyzed previously published TCR beta repertoires from under 750 donors and added high-resolution HLA genotyping. The later analysis used no new phenotypic data to find candidate immune exposures, relying instead on TCR beta sequences and their occurrence across donors. In an earlier analysis of several hundred of the donors, high-throughput TCR beta sequencing was used to judge whether each TCR beta V gene segment behaved as functional or pseudogenic. Donor age, sex, ethnicity and CMV serostatus were compiled together with the repertoire data. A later genetic analysis took genome-wide SNP genotypes for about 65% of the 666 donors and used that subset as a discovery cohort. Every repertoire in the discovery cohort had been generated on one and the same sequencing platform. Both class I and class II loci were covered by HLA typing, at four-digit resolution. The number of donors typed differed by locus, with about 620-630 for A, B, C, DRB1 and DQB1, over 500 for DQA1, 600 to 610 for DPA1, and 400 to 490 for DPB1. Five DR-DQ haplotypes were handled as single units for association and clustering because linkage in the cohort was strong. On average, roughly 200,000 unique TCR beta nucleotide sequences were sequenced per donor among more than 350 genotyped donors of the cohort, with roughly a sixth of those sequences being non-productive.

General findings and caveats noted by the study authors: Some IMGT-functional V segments, including TRBV6-2 and TRBV6-3, could not be distinguished by the 87-base-pair reads and were therefore excluded. A cluster of highly shared sequence variants was judged likely to be a technical artifact of the sequencing pipeline. In both the original and validation cohorts, the classifier was reported to diagnose cytomegalovirus status with high specificity and sensitivity. In a later genetic analysis, a missense DCLRE1C variant was associated with V-gene and J-gene trimming of TCR beta chains, and the association was replicated in an independent cohort. In vitro tests confirmed that three of the cytomegalovirus-associated TCR beta chains recognize cytomegalovirus antigens. Because counts were too low, roughly 17 rarely observed V segments, including chromosome 9 orphons, were left out of the earlier analysis of some 600 of the donors. A later genetic analysis reported fewer N-insertions in productive TCRs among donors in an Asian-associated ancestry cluster than the roughly 700-donor mean. In a later analysis, several top co-occurrence clusters were reported to appear linked to parvovirus B19, influenza, CMV and Epstein-Barr virus. Correlated functional status among segregating V segments might reflect linkage disequilibrium, but an unknown experimental factor could not be ruled out. Most TCR sequences were observed very rarely across donors, whereas some public TCRs were present in many individuals. In an earlier analysis of about 540 of the donors, most TCR beta V segments were observed in productive rearrangements about 87% or about 30% of the time, broadly matching IMGT annotations. Because some donors lacked HLA typing at each locus, the association tests relied only on the typed subset. The study gave a list of 150 to 200 TCR beta chains associated with cytomegalovirus. The only immune exposure information available for the cohort was CMV serostatus. A further reported finding was that TCR beta sequences accurately predicted the HLA-A and HLA-B alleles for most subjects in the first cohort. This cohort had only TCR beta chains sequenced, and the lack of alpha or paired-chain data limited which features could be detected. The authors suggested that the approach could potentially be extended to other disease states and immunological phenotypes. Sequencing depth was assumed to be roughly uniform across donors in the presence/absence analyses, though that assumption may not hold. A later analysis found that TCR association rates varied across HLA loci, with DRB1 alleles showing the most associated TCRs and HLA-C alleles the fewest. In a later analysis, HLA-associated TCR beta chains were found to be more clonally expanded and to have lower generation probabilities than equally common non-associated chains. A later analysis found that most CMV-associated TCR beta chains appeared HLA-restricted, with HLA associations seemingly driven largely by CMV exposure. When HLA alleles, especially DR and DQ, strongly co-occurred, attributing TCR associations to individual alleles was difficult. A later analysis associated about 17,000 TCR beta sequences with specific HLA alleles at a false discovery rate of 0.05.

The germline V gene encodes CDR1 SGDLS and CDR2 YYNGEE. After removal of 0 bases from V and 4 bases from J, the junction retains 5 bases not matched to a gene. Reading from cysteine to phenylalanine, the CDR3 counts 16 amino acids. Left in the record is the CDR3 DNA by itself, 48 bases read in frame from the first base. Receptors were amplified or captured by the immunoSEQ multiplex PCR assay. For the multiplex PCR, a mixture combining 60 forward primers for TCR Vbeta segments and 13 reverse primers for TCR Jbeta segments was used. Amplification of the CDR3 region of rearranged TCR beta genes was performed with a multiplex PCR assay on genomic DNA. On the Illumina HiSeq System, the amplified TCR beta libraries were sequenced as 87-base-pair reads. The paper's processing steps were these. Across the roughly 670 repertoires, a later analysis counted tens of millions of unique TCR beta chains, around 11 million of which were shared by at least two donors. To remove PCR and sequencing errors, raw reads were error-corrected and collapsed into unique sequences using a nearest-neighbor algorithm that merged closely related sequences. To assign V, D and J gene segments, CDR3 sequences were aligned to IMGT reference sequences. For a sequence to be retained, at least a six-nucleotide match to both a V gene segment and a J gene segment was required. Rearrangements were called productive when the CDR3 lacked stop codons and stayed in frame with V and J; all others were non-productive. Following IMGT convention, CDR3 was defined as the stretch from the second conserved V-encoded cysteine to the conserved J-encoded phenylalanine. Sequences without an unambiguous match to a single V gene segment were excluded from the earlier analysis of almost 600 of the donors. In an earlier analysis of some 590 of the donors, V segments were called functional above 56.7% productive rearrangements and were called segregating when the between-donor standard deviation exceeded 5%. To diagnose cytomegalovirus status from the catalog of TCR beta chain sequences, a statistical classification framework was built. In a later analysis, V and J genes were assigned by comparing TCR nucleotide sequences against IMGT/GENE-DB human TR gene sequences. A later analysis assigned CDR3 sequences and most-parsimonious VDJ recombination scenarios with the TCRdist pipeline. In a later analysis, each TCR beta chain was defined by its CDR3 amino acid sequence together with its V-gene family, and reads lacking a unique V-gene family were excluded. As a way to deal with suspected cross-contamination and a sequencing artifact, a later analysis dropped over 550 nucleotide sequences that were highly shared and had low generation probability. For each public chain, a later analysis derived a clonal expansion index from normalized ranks of inferred template counts within each repertoire. In a later analysis, generation probabilities were computed using a VDJ recombination model fitted to out-of-frame rearrangements, and the results were checked against IGoR. A later analysis scored TCR-TCR, TCR-HLA and TCR-CMV co-occurrence with hypergeometric tests, applying a repertoire-size bias correction to TCR pairs. To estimate false discovery rates, a later analysis permuted the HLA or CMV assignments 20 times. In a later analysis, co-occurring TCRs were grouped using DBSCAN, with TCRdist sequence similarity added in when clustering inside HLA-allele-positive subsets. Co-occurrence clustering excluded repertoires with fewer than 30,000 or more than 120,000 public chains, plus five with anomalous nucleotide sharing. As stored in TCRdb, this immuneACCESS dataset retains in-frame rearrangements with V and J assigned. A fraction of the clones does not appear; measured against another copy, unresolved V genes explain less than half of the discrepancy, and the remainder lacks a known reason. V, J and clone size were drawn from that table, and D and trimming were deduced from the DNA. The sample records approximately 110,000 clones, about 70% of which are singletons. The ten largest account for around 13% of the sample.

The cohort comprised some 700 healthy bone marrow donors. All cohort members were sampled while nominally healthy, although unrecorded immune exposures were likely present. The donor tested CMV seropositive, placing the donor among the roughly 270 seropositive members of the cohort. A peripheral blood sample was collected from each donor, and TCR beta sequencing was performed on peripheral blood mononuclear cells. Genomic DNA was extracted from the blood cell samples with the Qiagen DNeasy Blood Extraction Kit. The receptor chain draws on TRBV9 and TRBJ2-5, and 11 bases in between align with TRBD1. The source of this sequence is a woman aged 55-69 years in good health and CMV-seropositive. Sequencing used PBMCs. Read as DNA, the sequence is TGTGCCAGCAGCGTAGGGACAGGGGGCGGGAGAGAGACCCAGTACTTC. It specifies CASSVGTGGGRETQYF.